This TCR beta chain was identified in a study of T-cell reconstitution after alpha-beta-depleted transplantation in children. Findings and caveats of the study: Fresh T-cell production supplied most of the T-cell counts and diversity seen one year after transplant. TCRbeta diversity was high at day 60 in some patients (a result of surviving recipient T cells and thymic progenitors). Reportedly, roughly two months post-transplant, alpha-beta T cells arose from several hundred expanded graft clones.

As it was prepared, the TCRbeta library received unique molecular identifiers. TCRdb recomputed calls from the PCR reads with MiXCR, one row per CDR3 protein. Of approximately 490,000 distinct CDR3 sequences listed, more than 9% are singletons. V was clipped by 4 bases and J by 3 bases, with 13 bases between them. This CDR3 contains 14 residues. The V gene's germline CDR1 is SGHAT and CDR2 FQNNGV. Points on this clonotype: Its matching antigen is unknown.

The TCR was taken from a child aged 2 to 10 with inherited bone marrow failure, due to receive a stem cell transplant. This specimen was PBMCs, taken before TCRalphabeta/CD19-depleted stem cell transplant. V is TRBV11-2 and J is TRBJ2-7, with TRBD2 as a possible D gene (6 bases). CDR3 sequence: CASSSWGESYEQYF. CDR3 in DNA: TGTGCCAGCAGCTCCTGGGGGGAGAGCTACGAGCAGTACTTC.